This T cell receptor (beta chain) was identified in a study of a mutant IDH1 vaccine in newly diagnosed glioma. Study as a whole: Receipt of radiotherapy, temozolomide, or both preceded the study, and most received both.

Measured with immunoSEQ multiplex PCR; TCRdb has only the in-frame clones, and not every one. Of tens of thousands of clones in the sample, 78% were seen once. The CDR3 runs to 12 residues. The V end lost 5 bases, the J end lost 3 bases, and 8 bases lay between the germline ends. Germline V gives CDR1 MNHNY, CDR2 SVGAGI (reference sequence). A word on this clone: The antigen is not known.

Time point reported: week 23, last vaccination. One vaccine dose held 300 ug of mutant IDH1 20-mer peptide and came with topical imiquimod. This TCR came from a woman in her forties with glioma. Some clones in this sample may be carry-over from other donors' samples. This specimen consisted of PBMCs, obtained from a glioma patient whose treatment included an IDH1 peptide vaccine. The chain employs TRBV6-6 and TRBJ2-7; possibly TRBD2 for D (6 bases). The CDR3 sequence is CASSTGGYEQYF. The CDR3 bases are TGTGCCAGCAGTACCGGGGGCTACGAGCAGTACTTC.